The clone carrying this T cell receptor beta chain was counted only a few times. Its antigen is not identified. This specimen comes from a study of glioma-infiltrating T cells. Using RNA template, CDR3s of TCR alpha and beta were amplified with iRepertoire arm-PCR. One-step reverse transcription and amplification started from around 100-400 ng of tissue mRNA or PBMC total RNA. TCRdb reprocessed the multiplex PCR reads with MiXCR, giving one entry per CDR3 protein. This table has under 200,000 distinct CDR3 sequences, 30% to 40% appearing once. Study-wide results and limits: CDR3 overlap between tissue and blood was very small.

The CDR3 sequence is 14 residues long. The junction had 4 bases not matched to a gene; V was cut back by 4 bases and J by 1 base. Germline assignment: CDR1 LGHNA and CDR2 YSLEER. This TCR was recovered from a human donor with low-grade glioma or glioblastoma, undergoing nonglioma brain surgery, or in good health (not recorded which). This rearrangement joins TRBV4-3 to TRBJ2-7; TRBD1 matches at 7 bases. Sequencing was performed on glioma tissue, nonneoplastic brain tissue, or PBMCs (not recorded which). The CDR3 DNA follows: TGCGCCAGCAGCCCGGGACAGACTTCCTACGAGCAGTACTTC. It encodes CASSPGQTSYEQYF.